The entry below gives a single T cell receptor (beta chain) sequence along with its context. Antigen unknown. Oncomine TCR Beta short-read sequencing was applied to DNA from cultured CD4+ T cells. MiXCR, run by TCRdb on the PCR reads, gives a single entry per CDR3 protein. The data contain approximately 13,000 distinct CDR3 sequences, approximately 52% of them seen just once; the ten biggest clones take up about 16%. This record belongs to a study of vaccination and CD4 T cells after COVID-19. In the study overall: Convalescent patients, SARS-CoV-2 positive by nasal swab PCR, comprised nine mild cases and one severe case. The study collected post-vaccine samples a median around 70 days after dose two, with a range of 14 to 241.

The sample's treatment: roughly 10-day PBMC culture with coronavirus spike peptide pools or control peptides (ViraFEST assay). V dropped 2 bases and J dropped 1; count of bases not matched to a gene: 6. The CDR3 has 16 residues. Looked up from germline, CDR1 is MNHEY and CDR2 is SMNVEV (reference sequence). Sequencing was done on a sample of CD4+ T cells from blood, cultured in vitro. The gene calls are TRBV27 and TRBJ2-3, with 7 bases aligning to TRBD2. This TCR was sampled from a human donor who had recovered from COVID-19. CDR3 DNA: TGTGCCAGCAGTTTACTCCGGACTAGGCGCACAGATACGCAGTATTTT. Translating it yields CASSLLRTRRTDTQYF.